The sequence of this T cell receptor beta chain was determined in a study of shared clonotypes between healthy human individuals. Study in general: A couple of female and a few male donors aged 18 to 49 were enrolled.

Some clones are missing from TCRdb's copy, which holds only in-frame ones; the method was immunoSEQ multiplex PCR. The sample lists around 1,900,000 clones; roughly 95% were seen once. Naive CD8 cells lacked CD45RO and underwent positive selection for CCR7, leaving out terminally differentiated effector memory CD45RA+ cells. Unmatched junction bases numbered 10, after V lost 7 bases and J lost 2 bases. Germline CDR1 reads SGDLS; CDR2 reads YYNGEE. This CDR3 region has 16 residues. This receptor was identified in a man aged 18 to 35 in good health. Some clones in this sample may be carry-over from other donors' samples. The specimen sequenced was naive CD8+ T cells from PBMCs. The chain recombines TRBV9 with TRBJ2-3; 10 bases line up with TRBD2. The CDR3 sequence is CASGTTTSGDTDTQYF. The DNA for the CDR3 is TGTGCCAGCGGGACCACTACTAGCGGGGACACAGATACGCAGTATTTT.